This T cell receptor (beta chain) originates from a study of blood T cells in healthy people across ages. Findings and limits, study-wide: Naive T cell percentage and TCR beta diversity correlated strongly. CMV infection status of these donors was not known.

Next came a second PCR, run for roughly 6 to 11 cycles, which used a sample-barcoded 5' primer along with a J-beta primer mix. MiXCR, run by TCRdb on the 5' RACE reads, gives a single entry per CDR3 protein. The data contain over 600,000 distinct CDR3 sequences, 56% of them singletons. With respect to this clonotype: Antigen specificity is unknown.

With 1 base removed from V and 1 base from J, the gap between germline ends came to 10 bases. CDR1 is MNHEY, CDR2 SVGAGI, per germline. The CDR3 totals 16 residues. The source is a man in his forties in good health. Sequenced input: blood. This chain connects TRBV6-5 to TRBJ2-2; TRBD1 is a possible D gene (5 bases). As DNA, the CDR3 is TGTGCCAGCAGTTACTATGCAGGGCAGAACACCGGGGAGCTGTTTTTT. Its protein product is CASSYYAGQNTGELFF.